The 19 T cell receptor beta chains listed next were all sequenced from one sample in a study of T cell changes during pregnancy in multiple sclerosis. Clones were read by immunoSEQ multiplex PCR, and TCRdb kept only the in-frame ones, dropping some. Of 45,000 to 60,000 clones listed, around 90% are singletons. The sequenced sample was peripheral blood, obtained in the first trimester of pregnancy. Receptors were obtained from a female donor with multiple sclerosis, enrolled in a pregnancy study.

The V call is TRBV5-6, the J call TRBJ1-4; 7 positions match TRBD1. There are 15 residues in the CDR3. Trimming cost V 0 bases and J 7 bases; bases outside gene matches: 6. Germline V gene data show CDR1 as SGHDT and CDR2 as YYEEEE. The CDR3 bases are TGTGCCAGCAGCTTGGTGGGCAGGGGGAGTGAAAAACTGTTTTTT. Translated, it gives CASSLVGRGSEKLFF.

The sample holds one count of this clone. The chain carries TRBV6-1 and TRBJ2-7, with a tentative D call TRBD1 (6 bases). The CDR3 runs to 13 residues. Trimming left V 7 bases short and J 0 bases short, with 10 bases between. From germline, CDR1 is MNHNS and CDR2 SASEGT. CDR3 coding DNA: TGTGCCAGCACAGAGACAGGCTCCTACGAGCAGTACTTC. Translated, it gives CASTETGSYEQYF.

V is TRBV18 and J is TRBJ2-6; the D gene is possibly TRBD2 (5 bases). The CDR3 consists of 14 residues. V was trimmed by 3 bases and J by 10 bases, leaving 13 bases between them. CDR1 and CDR2 from the germline V gene are KGHSH and LQKENI. CDR3: CASSPRATQNVLTF. Here the CDR3 DNA reads TGTGCCAGCTCACCGAGGGCCACCCAGAACGTCCTGACTTTC.

V and J are TRBV6-5 and TRBJ2-5; 8 bases agree with TRBD2. V trimming: 1 base; J trimming: 2 bases; junction bases outside the gene matches: 6. Germline V gene data show CDR1 as MNHEY and CDR2 as SVGAGI. The CDR3 is 16 residues long. CDR3 sequence: CASSYFPGLAQETQYF. As DNA, the CDR3 is TGTGCCAGCAGTTACTTTCCCGGACTAGCTCAAGAGACCCAGTACTTC.

This chain links TRBV5-1 with TRBJ2-5; 9 bases fit TRBD1. Germline lookup yields CDR1 SGHRS and CDR2 YFSETQ. The CDR3 consists of 14 residues. After removal of 4 bases from V and 4 bases from J, the junction contained 5 bases not matched to a gene. This CDR3 is CASSDYRGRETQYF. In DNA, the CDR3 is TGCGCCAGCAGCGACTACAGGGGGCGAGAGACCCAGTACTTC.

V gene TRBV27 combines with J gene TRBJ2-7, with TRBD2 matching 12 bases. Germline lookup yields CDR1 MNHEY and CDR2 SMNVEV (reference sequence). The CDR3 runs 16 residues. V lost 3 bases and J lost 4; bases outside the gene matches: 7. This CDR3 reads CASSFRTSGVRYEQYF. The CDR3, as DNA: TGTGCCAGCAGTTTTCGGACTAGCGGGGTGAGGTACGAGCAGTACTTC.

The rearrangement joins TRBV6-5 to TRBJ2-5; 11 nucleotides match TRBD2. The ends lost 10 bases at V and 0 bases at J; junction bases unmatched: 7. Germline V gene sequence: CDR1 MNHEY, CDR2 SVGAGI. CDR3 size: 15 residues. The chain's CDR3 is CATRPLAGDQETQYF. CDR3 DNA: TGTGCCACCCGACCACTAGCGGGGGACCAAGAGACCCAGTACTTC.

The rearrangement links TRBV2 to TRBJ2-4, with 7 positions matching TRBD2. The germline gives CDR1 SNHLY, CDR2 FYNNEI. The V segment lost 3 bases and the J segment 6 bases; nucleotides outside the gene matches: 8. CDR3 length: 15 amino acids. The DNA of the CDR3 is TGTGCCAGCAGTGAGGGGGAGGGGAGGGGAAACATTCAGTACTTC. Translation gives CASSEGEGRGNIQYF.

The V gene is TRBV10-3, the J gene TRBJ1-2; D possibly corresponds to TRBD1 (5 bases). CDR1 ENHRY and CDR2 SYGVKD come from the germline V gene. V was shortened by 5 bases and J by 8 bases, with 9 bases between the two germline ends. CDR3 length: 11 residues. In DNA, the CDR3 is TGTGCCATCAGTTGGGGCGGCGGCTACACCTTC. Amino acid sequence: CAISWGGGYTF.

The V and J genes are TRBV6-5 and TRBJ1-2, with TRBD1 as a possible D gene (5 bases). The germline V gene encodes CDR1 MNHEY and CDR2 SVGAGI. The V end lost 2 bases, the J end lost 7 bases, and 14 bases lay between the germline ends. This CDR3 has 14 residues. The CDR3 loop is CASSYIGVSGGYTF. In nucleotides, the CDR3 is TGTGCCAGCAGTTACATAGGGGTATCAGGTGGCTACACCTTC.

The V gene is TRBV30, the J gene TRBJ2-5; D uncertain. The V gene's germline CDR1 is GTSNPN and CDR2 SVGIG (reference sequence). This CDR3 has 16 residues. The V gene lost 5 bases and the J gene lost 1 base, with 20 bases spanning the gap. The CDR3 sequence: CAWRSPRQPVQETQYF. For the CDR3, the DNA is TGTGCCTGGCGAAGCCCGCGGCAGCCGGTCCAAGAGACCCAGTACTTC.

The chain links TRBV2 to TRBJ1-2; maybe TRBD1 (5 bases). V dropped 4 bases and J dropped 0 bases, with 6 bases sitting between them. Germline loops: CDR1 SNHLY, CDR2 FYNNEI. This CDR3 spans 13 amino acids. The CDR3 here is CASSAGANYGYTF. In nucleotides, the CDR3 is TGTGCCAGCAGTGCGGGGGCTAACTATGGCTACACCTTC. The full variable domain, with the rest looked up from reference TRBV2 and TRBJ1-2, is EPEVTQTPSHQVTQMGQEVILRCVPISNHLYFYWYRQILGQKVEFLVSFYNNEISEKSEIFDDQFSVERPDGSNFTLKIRSTKLEDSAMYFCASSAGANYGYTFGSGTRLTVV.

The genes are TRBV4-3 and TRBJ1-2; D ambiguous. The V and J ends lost 0 bases and 4 bases respectively, with 9 bases between them. From germline, CDR1 is LGHNA and CDR2 YSLEER. This CDR3 comprises 14 residues. This chain's CDR3 is CASSQDTRTYGYTF. DNA of the CDR3: TGCGCCAGCAGCCAAGATACCAGAACCTATGGCTACACCTTC.

The V call is TRBV11-3, the J call TRBJ1-3, with D uncertain. CDR1 and CDR2 (germline): SGHNT, YENEEA. The CDR3 is 14 amino acids. Between the trimmed V and J ends, which lost 1 base and 0 bases, there was a span of 4 bases. The CDR3 DNA sequence: TGTGCCAGCAGCTTAGGCGACTCTGGAAACACCATATATTTT. It encodes CASSLGDSGNTIYF.

The V call is TRBV2, the J call TRBJ1-5; 8 bases match TRBD1. CDR3 length: 18 amino acids. Germline V gives CDR1 SNHLY, CDR2 FYNNEI. J gave up 4 bases and V 5 bases, and 16 bases lay outside the gene matches. The DNA for the CDR3 is TGTGCCAGCAGTACTCAGACCGGGACAGGAGAGCAAAATCAGCCCCAGCATTTT. This sequence encodes CASSTQTGTGEQNQPQHF.

The chain couples TRBV6-1 to TRBJ2-7, with D perhaps matching TRBD2 (5 bases). CDR3 length: 11 residues. CDR1 and CDR2 (germline): MNHNS, SASEGT. Trimming removed 6 bases from V and 6 bases from J, with 9 bases in between. Here the CDR3 DNA reads TGTGCCAGCAGCTTGGCGGGCGAGCAGTACTTC. This codes for CASSLAGEQYF.

V and J are TRBV7-9 and TRBJ2-7; unclear D gene. The CDR3 runs to 16 residues. In germline, CDR1 is SEHNR, CDR2 FQNEAQ (reference sequence). The ends were cut back, 3 bases at V and 1 base at J, with 16 bases in the middle. The CDR3 DNA is TGTGCCAGCAGCTTTGACGGGTCCTTAAGGTCCTACGAGCAGTACTTC. Translation gives CASSFDGSLRSYEQYF.

J is TRBJ2-1 and V is TRBV27; TRBD2 is a possible D gene (7 bases). The CDR3 totals 14 residues. V shed 8 bases and J shed 2 bases, with 13 bases lying between them. Germline CDR1 and CDR2: MNHEY and SMNVEV (reference sequence). CDR3 sequence (DNA): TGTGCCAGCGCAGGCGGGGGCCCCTACAATGAGCAGTTCTTC. The encoded protein is CASAGGGPYNEQFF.

The chain couples TRBV29-1 to TRBJ1-2; 8 bases align to TRBD1. The CDR3 spans 15 residues. Looked up from germline, CDR1 is SQVTM and CDR2 is ANQGSEA. J was trimmed by 7 bases and V by 1 base; bases with no gene match: 11. This CDR3 is CSVEVVGRGLLGYTF. The CDR3 coding sequence is TGCAGCGTTGAAGTAGTTGGCAGGGGGCTTCTTGGCTACACCTTC. Full variable domain (remainder filled in from reference TRBV29-1 and TRBJ1-2): SAVISQKPSRDICQRGTSLTIQCQVDSQVTMMFWYRQQPGQSLTLIATANQGSEATYESGFVIDKFPISRPNLTFSTLTVSNMSPEDSSIYLCSVEVVGRGLLGYTFGSGTRLTVV.